This TCR beta chain comes out of a study of OX40 agonist ivuxolimab in advanced cancers. Assay used: immunoSEQ multiplex PCR; TCRdb lists only in-frame clones, some missing. This sample carries 90,000 to 100,000 clones, approximately 89% of them seen once, and the ten largest clones take 0.33%. CDR3 length equals 14 residues. The germline V gene has CDR1 SGHRS and CDR2 YFSETQ. V was cut by 4 bases and J by 2 bases, with 13 bases left in between. The input for sequencing was CD4+ or CD8+ T cells sorted from blood, taken in a trial of the OX40 agonist ivuxolimab. This sequence was found in an adult with an advanced solid tumor such as melanoma, head and neck, liver or kidney cancer. The chain joins TRBV5-1 to TRBJ2-7; D may be TRBD2 (6 bases). The CDR3 protein is CASSARDFPYEQYF. DNA of the CDR3: TGCGCCAGCAGCGCCCGGGACTTTCCCTACGAGCAGTACTTC.